This TCR beta chain is drawn from a study of blood T cells in healthy people across ages. Overall study: When template switching was applied, about one barcoded beta molecule was captured per two T cells. Study findings and constraints: Measured against age, TCR beta diversity per million T cells decreased in a roughly linear manner. Among long-lived donors, naive CD4+ cells were more numerous and diversity higher than in aged donors.

V was pared by 2 bases and J by 6 bases, with 15 bases between. The CDR3 length is 15 residues. Germline V gene lookup returns CDR1 MNHEY and CDR2 SMNVEV (reference sequence). A remark on this clonotype: Its target is not known.

PCR was performed a second time for about 6 to 11 cycles using a sample-barcoded 5' primer and a J-beta primer mix. Sequencing recovered at least 3 million CDR3-containing paired-end reads from each sample. TCRdb passed the 5' RACE reads through MiXCR, listing each CDR3 protein once. The sample shows just over 1 million distinct CDR3 sequences, 45% of them seen only once. This receptor was obtained from a woman in her fifties or sixties in good health. The genes are TRBV27 and TRBJ2-3; tentatively, D is TRBD2 (6 bases). Specimen: blood. As DNA, the CDR3 is TGTGCCAGCAGTTTACCTAGCGCAGATCTTGATACGCAGTATTTT. Translated: CASSLPSADLDTQYF.